Given below is one T cell receptor (beta chain) in context. CDR3 length: 13 amino acids. V was clipped by 2 bases and J by 5 bases, with 10 bases between them. Germline V lookup: CDR1 MGHRA, CDR2 YSYEKL. This sample is part of a study of cytotoxic CD8 clonotypes in ibrutinib-treated CLL. Assay used: immunoSEQ multiplex PCR; TCRdb lists only in-frame clones, some missing. Altogether 150,000 to 200,000 clones are present, approximately 90% being singletons, with the ten largest covering more than 2.5%. This material consisted of PBMCs, taken at disease progression, from a patient treated with ibrutinib. V usage is TRBV4-1 and J usage is TRBJ2-7; D remains ambiguous. The receptor comes from a human donor with chronic lymphocytic leukemia. CDR3: CASSQIVSNEQYF. In nucleotides, the CDR3 is TGCGCCAGCAGCCAAATTGTAAGTAACGAGCAGTACTTC.